The subject of this entry is one T cell receptor beta chain. Deletions cut 4 bases from V and 7 bases from J, with 17 bases between. This CDR3 is 13 amino acids long. Germline-derived CDR1 and CDR2 are SQVTM and ANQGSEA. These data are taken from a study of CD8+ T cells in alopecia areata. RNA, once extracted, was reverse transcribed into cDNA for use as the sequencing template. Assay: immunoSEQ multiplex PCR; the TCRdb copy retains only in-frame clones and omits some. The sample lists under 70,000 clones, approximately 64% occurring once. The V call is TRBV29-1, the J call TRBJ2-7; D unresolved. Source: CD8+ T cells sorted from blood, taken at week 0. The TCR originated in a human donor with alopecia areata. The CDR3 spells CSVGSGPIGEQYF. The CDR3 DNA reads as TGCAGCGTTGGGTCAGGCCCAATCGGTGAGCAGTACTTC.